This T cell receptor (beta chain) was sequenced in a study of post-analysis software for immune sequencing data. Background on the study: Relapsing-remitting, secondary progressive and progressive-relapsing multiple sclerosis courses were included.

The TCR beta cDNA libraries carried unique molecular identifiers. TCRdb reprocessed the PCR reads with MiXCR, giving one entry per CDR3 protein. The data hold roughly 650,000 distinct CDR3 sequences, with approximately 60% observed a single time. General study results and limits: For normalized Chao1 diversity, multiple sclerosis patients scored significantly lower than controls did. Strong same-batch co-clustering of samples appeared with F measure clustering.

On this clonotype: Its matching antigen is unknown.

Sequencing input: blood. The sequence derives from a girl aged 2 to 10 with multiple sclerosis.

For the CDR3, the DNA is TGCAGCGTTGAAGGGCTAGCGGTCAATGAGCAGTTCTTC. Translated, it gives CSVEGLAVNEQFF. J is TRBJ2-1 and V is TRBV29-1; 7 bases match TRBD2. Germline values: CDR1 SQVTM, CDR2 ANQGSEA. This CDR3 is built from 13 residues. The junction had 3 bases not matched to a gene; V was cut back by 1 base and J by 6 bases.